This T cell receptor beta chain was captured in a study of cytomegalovirus exposure and HLA in healthy donors. General study points: It was confirmed in vitro that a few of the CMV-associated chains were specific for CMV antigens.

As regards this clone: The antigen is unknown.

Researchers ran the PCR with 60 Vbeta and 13 Jbeta primers. Sequenced by immunoSEQ multiplex PCR; TCRdb stores in-frame clones only, minus some. Its table records around 74,000 clones. This CDR3 is 14 amino acids long. Germline trimming cut 3 bases from V and 6 bases from J; bases unmatched to any gene: 6. Germline V gene sequence: CDR1 SGHRS, CDR2 YFSETQ. Sequenced sample: PBMCs. The receptor's source is a man between 50 and 59 years old in good health and CMV-seropositive. V usage is TRBV5-1 and J usage is TRBJ1-1, with 9 bases lining up with TRBD1. The CDR3 protein is CASSSRDRVAEAFF. The CDR3 bases are TGCGCCAGCAGCTCCCGGGACAGGGTCGCTGAAGCTTTCTTT.